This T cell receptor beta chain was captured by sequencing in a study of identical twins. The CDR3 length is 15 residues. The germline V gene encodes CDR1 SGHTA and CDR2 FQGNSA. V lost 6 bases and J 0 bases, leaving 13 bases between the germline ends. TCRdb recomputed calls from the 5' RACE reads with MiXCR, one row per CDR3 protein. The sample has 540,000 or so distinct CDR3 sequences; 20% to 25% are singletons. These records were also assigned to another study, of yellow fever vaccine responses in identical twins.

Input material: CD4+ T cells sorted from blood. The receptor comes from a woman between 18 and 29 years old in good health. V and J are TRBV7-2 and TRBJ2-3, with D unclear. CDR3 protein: CASSPQTGSTDTQYF. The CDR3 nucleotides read TGTGCCAGCAGTCCGCAGACGGGCAGCACAGATACGCAGTATTTT.